The clone carrying this T cell receptor (beta chain) was found once. Sequencing was performed with immunoSEQ multiplex PCR; in TCRdb, only in-frame clones are kept and a portion is missing. The table has roughly 190,000 clones, roughly nine tenths seen once; the top ten hold approximately 1.8%. The data belong to a study of control samples from healthy donors and cancer patients. Germline assignment: CDR1 SGDLS and CDR2 YYNGEE. The CDR3 has 14 residues. V was shortened by 2 bases and J by 4 bases, with 12 bases between the two germline ends. This TCR was sampled from a man aged 30 to 45 in good health. This chain joins TRBV9 and TRBJ1-2, with D unclear. Sequencing was done on a sample of blood. CDR3 loop: CASSVGFTSYGYTF. The CDR3, as DNA: TGTGCCAGCAGCGTGGGGTTTACAAGCTATGGCTACACCTTC.